This TCR beta chain was captured by sequencing in a study of cytomegalovirus exposure and HLA in healthy donors. Study-wide results and caveats: Fewer N-insertions than the approximately 610-donor mean were reportedly shown by an Asian-associated ancestry cluster in a later analysis. The records held CMV serostatus as the only immune exposure information. A later analysis showed TCR association rates differing by HLA locus, peaking at DRB1 and lowest at HLA-C.

Comment on this clone: Its antigen is as yet unknown.

CDR1 and CDR2 (germline): SGHNT, YYREEE (reference sequence). This CDR3 contains 14 residues. V was trimmed by 0 bases and J by 6 bases, leaving 13 bases between them. The PCR had 60 Vbeta and 13 Jbeta primers. Authors' analysis steps: A later analysis counted some 87 million unique TCR beta chains, roughly 11 million shared. Sequenced by immunoSEQ multiplex PCR; TCRdb stores in-frame clones only, minus some. The V and J calls and clone size come from that table; D and trimming were worked out from the DNA. The sample consists of around 130,000 clones, approximately 85% of them appearing once. The chain carries TRBV5-4 and TRBJ2-7, with D possibly matching TRBD2 (5 bases). Sequenced sample: PBMCs. The sequence was obtained from a boy aged 10-17 years in good health and CMV-seronegative. CDR3: CASSLGRGLSEQYF. The CDR3 bases are TGTGCCAGCAGCTTGGGACGCGGGTTAAGCGAGCAGTACTTC.